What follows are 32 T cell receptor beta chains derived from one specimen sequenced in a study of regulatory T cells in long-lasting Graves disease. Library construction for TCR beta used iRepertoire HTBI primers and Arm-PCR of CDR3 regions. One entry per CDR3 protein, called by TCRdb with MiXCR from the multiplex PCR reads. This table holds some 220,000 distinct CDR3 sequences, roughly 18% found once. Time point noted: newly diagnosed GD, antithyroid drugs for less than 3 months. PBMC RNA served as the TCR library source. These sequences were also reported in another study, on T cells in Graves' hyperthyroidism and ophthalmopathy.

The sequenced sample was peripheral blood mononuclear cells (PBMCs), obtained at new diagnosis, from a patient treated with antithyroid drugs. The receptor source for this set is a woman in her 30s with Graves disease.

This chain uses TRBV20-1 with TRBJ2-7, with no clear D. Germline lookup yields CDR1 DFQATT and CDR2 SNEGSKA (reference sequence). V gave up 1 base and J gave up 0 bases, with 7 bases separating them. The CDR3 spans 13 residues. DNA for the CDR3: TGCAGTGCTAGAGCTCCATCCTCCTACGAGCAGTACTTC. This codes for CSARAPSSYEQYF.

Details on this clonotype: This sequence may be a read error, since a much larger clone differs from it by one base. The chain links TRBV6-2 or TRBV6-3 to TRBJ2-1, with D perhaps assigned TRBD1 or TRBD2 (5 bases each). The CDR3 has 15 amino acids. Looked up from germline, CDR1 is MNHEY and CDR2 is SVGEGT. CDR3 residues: CAGSPPGRDYNEQFF. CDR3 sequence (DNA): TGTGCCGGCAGCCCGCCGGGACGGGACTACAATGAGCAGTTCTTC.

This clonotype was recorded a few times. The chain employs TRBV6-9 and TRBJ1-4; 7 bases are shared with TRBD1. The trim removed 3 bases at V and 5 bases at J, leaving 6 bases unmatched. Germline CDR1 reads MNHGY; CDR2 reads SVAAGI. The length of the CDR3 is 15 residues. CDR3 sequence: CASSYVGTENEKLFF. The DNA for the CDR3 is TGTGCCAGCAGTTACGTTGGGACAGAGAATGAAAAACTGTTTTTT.

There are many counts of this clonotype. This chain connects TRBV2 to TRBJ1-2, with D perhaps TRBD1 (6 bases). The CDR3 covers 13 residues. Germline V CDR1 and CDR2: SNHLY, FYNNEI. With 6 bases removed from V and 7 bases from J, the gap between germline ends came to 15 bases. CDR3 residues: CASSAGAGGGYTF. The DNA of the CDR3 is TGTGCCAGCAGCGCAGGGGCCGGCGGTGGCTACACCTTC.

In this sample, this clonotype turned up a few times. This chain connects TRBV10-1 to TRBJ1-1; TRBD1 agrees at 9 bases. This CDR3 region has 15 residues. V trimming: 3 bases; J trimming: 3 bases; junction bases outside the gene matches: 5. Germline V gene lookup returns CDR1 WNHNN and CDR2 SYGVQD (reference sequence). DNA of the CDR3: TGCGCCAGCAGTGAACAGGGGGCCCAGGACACTGAAGCTTTCTTT. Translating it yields CASSEQGAQDTEAFF.

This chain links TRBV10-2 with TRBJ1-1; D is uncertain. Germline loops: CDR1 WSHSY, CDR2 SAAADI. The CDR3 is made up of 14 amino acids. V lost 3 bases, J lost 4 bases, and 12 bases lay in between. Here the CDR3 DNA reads TGCGCCAGCAGTGATGACCGTGCGCGCACTGAAGCTTTCTTT. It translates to CASSDDRARTEAFF.

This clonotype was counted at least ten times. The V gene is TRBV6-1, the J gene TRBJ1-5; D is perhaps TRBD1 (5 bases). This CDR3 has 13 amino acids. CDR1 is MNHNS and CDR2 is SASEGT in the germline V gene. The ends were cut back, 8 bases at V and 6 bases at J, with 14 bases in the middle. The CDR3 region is CASSLRGGQPQHF. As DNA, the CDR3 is TGTGCCAGCTCCCTAAGGGGAGGTCAGCCCCAGCATTTT.

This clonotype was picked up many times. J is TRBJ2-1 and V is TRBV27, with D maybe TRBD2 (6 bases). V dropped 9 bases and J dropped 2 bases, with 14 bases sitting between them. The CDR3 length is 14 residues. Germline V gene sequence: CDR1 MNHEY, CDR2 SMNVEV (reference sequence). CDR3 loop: CARPIGEAYNEQFF. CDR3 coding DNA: TGTGCCAGACCGATCGGGGAGGCCTACAATGAGCAGTTCTTC.

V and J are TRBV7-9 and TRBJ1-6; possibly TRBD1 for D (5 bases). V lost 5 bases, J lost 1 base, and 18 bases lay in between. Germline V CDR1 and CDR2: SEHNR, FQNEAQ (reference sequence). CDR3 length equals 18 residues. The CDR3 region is CASSPTRGGSSYNSPLHF. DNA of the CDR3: TGTGCCAGCAGCCCAACGCGTGGGGGTTCTTCCTATAATTCACCCCTCCACTTT.

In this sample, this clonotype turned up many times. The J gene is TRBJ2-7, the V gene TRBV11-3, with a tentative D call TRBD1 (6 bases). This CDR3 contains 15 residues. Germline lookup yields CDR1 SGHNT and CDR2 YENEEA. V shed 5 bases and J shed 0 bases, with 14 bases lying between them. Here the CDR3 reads CASSLGWDTSYEQYF. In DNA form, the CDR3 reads TGTGCCAGCAGCCTCGGCTGGGACACCTCCTACGAGCAGTACTTC.

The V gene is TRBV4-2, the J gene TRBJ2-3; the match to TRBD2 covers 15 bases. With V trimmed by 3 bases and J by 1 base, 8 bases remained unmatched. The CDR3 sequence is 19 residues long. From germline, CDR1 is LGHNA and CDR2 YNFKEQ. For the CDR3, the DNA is TGTGCCAGCAGCCAGGGGACTAGCGGGAGGTCCTCGGGCACAGATACGCAGTATTTT. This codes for CASSQGTSGRSSGTDTQYF.

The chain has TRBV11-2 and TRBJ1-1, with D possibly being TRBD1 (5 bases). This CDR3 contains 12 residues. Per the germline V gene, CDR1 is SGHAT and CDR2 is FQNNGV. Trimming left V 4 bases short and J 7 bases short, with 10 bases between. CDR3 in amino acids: CASSSRDGEAFF. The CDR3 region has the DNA TGTGCCAGCAGCTCCAGGGACGGTGAAGCTTTCTTT.

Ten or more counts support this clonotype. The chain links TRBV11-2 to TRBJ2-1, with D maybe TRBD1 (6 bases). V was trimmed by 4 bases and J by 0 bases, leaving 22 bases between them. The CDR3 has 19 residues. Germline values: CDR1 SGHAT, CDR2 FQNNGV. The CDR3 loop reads CASSSKARGHRSSYNEQFF. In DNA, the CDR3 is TGTGCCAGCAGCTCTAAGGCCAGGGGCCACCGTAGCTCCTACAATGAGCAGTTCTTC.

CDR3 in DNA: TGTGCCAGCAGTTGGGGACAGGGGGTCATCGATGAGCAGTTCTTC. As protein: CASSWGQGVIDEQFF. The gene calls are TRBV2 and TRBJ2-1, with 11 bases aligning to TRBD1. The CDR3 contains 15 residues. CDR1 and CDR2 (germline): SNHLY, FYNNEI. Trimming took 5 bases from V and 8 from J; bases not matched to a gene: 8.

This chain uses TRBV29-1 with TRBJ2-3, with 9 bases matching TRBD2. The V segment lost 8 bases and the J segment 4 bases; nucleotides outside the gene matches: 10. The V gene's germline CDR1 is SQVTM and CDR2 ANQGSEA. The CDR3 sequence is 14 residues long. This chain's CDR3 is CSYPTSGLSDTQYF. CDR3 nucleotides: TGCAGCTACCCGACTAGCGGTCTCTCAGATACGCAGTATTTT.

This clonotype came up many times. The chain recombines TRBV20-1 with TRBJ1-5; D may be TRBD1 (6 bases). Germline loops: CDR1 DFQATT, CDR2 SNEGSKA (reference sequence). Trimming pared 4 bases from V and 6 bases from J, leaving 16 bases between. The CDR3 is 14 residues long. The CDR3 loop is CSAKKGERSQPQHF. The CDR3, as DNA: TGCAGTGCTAAGAAGGGGGAAAGAAGTCAGCCCCAGCATTTT.

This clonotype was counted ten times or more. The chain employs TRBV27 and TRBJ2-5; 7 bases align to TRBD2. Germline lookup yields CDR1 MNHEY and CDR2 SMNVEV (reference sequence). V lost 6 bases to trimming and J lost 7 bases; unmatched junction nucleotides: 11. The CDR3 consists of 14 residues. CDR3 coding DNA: TGTGCCAGCAGCACGGGACTACGAAGGGGGACCCAGTACTTC. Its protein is CASSTGLRRGTQYF.

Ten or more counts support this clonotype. The CDR3 reads CASSLGGGLLYNEQFF. The CDR3 DNA reads TGTGCCAGCAGCTTAGGGGGGGGGCTACTATACAATGAGCAGTTCTTC. This sequence joins TRBV7-8 and TRBJ2-1, with a weak D call TRBD2 (7 bases). CDR1 SGHVS and CDR2 FQNEAQ come from the germline V gene. The CDR3 totals 16 residues. Trimming shortened V by 1 base and J by 4 bases, and 14 bases separated the two germline ends.

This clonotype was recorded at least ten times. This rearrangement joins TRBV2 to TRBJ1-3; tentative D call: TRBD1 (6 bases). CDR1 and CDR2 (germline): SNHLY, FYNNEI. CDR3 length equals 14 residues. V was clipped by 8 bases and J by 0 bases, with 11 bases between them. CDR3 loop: CASRIGGSGNTIYF. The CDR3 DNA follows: TGTGCCAGCCGTATAGGGGGCTCTGGAAACACCATATATTTT.

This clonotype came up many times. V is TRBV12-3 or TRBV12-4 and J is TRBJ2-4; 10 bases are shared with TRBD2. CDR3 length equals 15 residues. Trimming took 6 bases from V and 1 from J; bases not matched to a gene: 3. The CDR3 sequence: CASSLSGGAKNIQYF. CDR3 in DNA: TGTGCCAGCAGCCTTAGCGGGGGGGCCAAAAACATTCAGTACTTC.

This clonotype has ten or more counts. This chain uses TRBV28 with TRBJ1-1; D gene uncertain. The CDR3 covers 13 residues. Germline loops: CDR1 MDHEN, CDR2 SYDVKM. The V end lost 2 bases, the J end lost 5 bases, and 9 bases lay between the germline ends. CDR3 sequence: CASSLPVGTEAFF. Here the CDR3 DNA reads TGTGCCAGCAGTTTACCCGTTGGGACTGAAGCTTTCTTT.

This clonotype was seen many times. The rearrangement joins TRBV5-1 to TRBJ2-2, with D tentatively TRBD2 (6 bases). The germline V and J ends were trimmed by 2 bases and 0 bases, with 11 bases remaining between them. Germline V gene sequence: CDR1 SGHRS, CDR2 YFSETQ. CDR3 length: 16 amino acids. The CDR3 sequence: CASSFEAGPNTGELFF. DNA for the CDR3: TGCGCCAGCAGCTTTGAAGCGGGTCCGAACACCGGGGAGCTGTTTTTT. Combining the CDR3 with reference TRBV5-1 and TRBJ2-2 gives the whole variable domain KAGVTQTPRYLIKTRGQQVTLSCSPISGHRSVSWYQQTPGQGLQFLFEYFSETQRNKGNFPGRFSGRQFSNSRSEMNVSTLELGDSALYLCASSFEAGPNTGELFFGEGSRLTVL.

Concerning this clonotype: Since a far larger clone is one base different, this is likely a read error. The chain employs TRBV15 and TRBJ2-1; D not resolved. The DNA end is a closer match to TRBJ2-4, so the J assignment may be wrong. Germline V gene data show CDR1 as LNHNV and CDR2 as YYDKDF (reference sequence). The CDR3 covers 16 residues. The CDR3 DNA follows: TGTGCCACCAGCAGAGAAAGGCAGATAGCCAGAAACATTCAGTACTTC. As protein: CATSRERQIARNIQYF.

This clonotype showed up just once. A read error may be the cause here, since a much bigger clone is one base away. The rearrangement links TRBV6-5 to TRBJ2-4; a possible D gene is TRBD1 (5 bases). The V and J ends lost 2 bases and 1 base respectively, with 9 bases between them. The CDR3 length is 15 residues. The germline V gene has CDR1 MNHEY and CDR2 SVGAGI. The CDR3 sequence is CASSYRAGAKNIQYF. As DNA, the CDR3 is TGTGCCAGCAGTTACAGGGCAGGGGCCAAAAACATTCAGTACTTC.

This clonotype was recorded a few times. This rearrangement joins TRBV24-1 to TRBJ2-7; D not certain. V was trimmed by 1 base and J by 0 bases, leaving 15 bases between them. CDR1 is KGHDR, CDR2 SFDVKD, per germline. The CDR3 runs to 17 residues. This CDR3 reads CATSDFIAPWASYEQYF. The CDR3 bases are TGTGCCACCAGTGATTTTATTGCCCCCTGGGCCTCCTACGAGCAGTACTTC.

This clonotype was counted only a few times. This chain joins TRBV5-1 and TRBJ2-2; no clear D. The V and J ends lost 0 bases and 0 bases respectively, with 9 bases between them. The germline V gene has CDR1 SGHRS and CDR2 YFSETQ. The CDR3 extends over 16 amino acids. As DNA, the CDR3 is TGCGCCAGCAGCTTGGATCGTATGACGAACACCGGGGAGCTGTTTTTT. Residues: CASSLDRMTNTGELFF.

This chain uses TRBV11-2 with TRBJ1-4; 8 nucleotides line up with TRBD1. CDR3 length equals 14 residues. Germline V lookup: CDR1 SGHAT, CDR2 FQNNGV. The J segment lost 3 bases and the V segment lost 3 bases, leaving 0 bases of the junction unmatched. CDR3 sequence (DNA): TGTGCCAGCAGCTTGGGACAGGCTAATGAAAAACTGTTTTTT. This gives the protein CASSLGQANEKLFF.

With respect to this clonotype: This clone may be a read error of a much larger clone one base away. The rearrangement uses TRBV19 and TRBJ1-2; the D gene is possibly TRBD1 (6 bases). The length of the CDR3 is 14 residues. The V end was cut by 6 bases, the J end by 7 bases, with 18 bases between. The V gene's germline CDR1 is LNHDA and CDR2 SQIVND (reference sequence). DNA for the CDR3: TGTGCCAGTAGAGATTCAACAGGGAGCTGTGGCTACACCTTC. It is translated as CASRDSTGSCGYTF. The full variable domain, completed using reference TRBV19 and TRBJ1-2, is DGGITQSPKYLFRKEGQNVTLSCEQNLNHDAMYWYRQDPGQGLRLIYYSQIVNDFQKGDIAEGYSVSREKKESFPLTVTSAQKNPTAFYLCASRDSTGSCGYTFGSGTRLTVV.

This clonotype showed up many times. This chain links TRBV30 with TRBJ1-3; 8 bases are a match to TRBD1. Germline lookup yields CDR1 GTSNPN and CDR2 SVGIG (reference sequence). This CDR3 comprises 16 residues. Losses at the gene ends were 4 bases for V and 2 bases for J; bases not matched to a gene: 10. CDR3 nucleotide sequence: TGTGCCTGGACAGTACAGGGGGGTGCAGCTGGAAACACCATATATTTT. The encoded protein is CAWTVQGGAAGNTIYF.

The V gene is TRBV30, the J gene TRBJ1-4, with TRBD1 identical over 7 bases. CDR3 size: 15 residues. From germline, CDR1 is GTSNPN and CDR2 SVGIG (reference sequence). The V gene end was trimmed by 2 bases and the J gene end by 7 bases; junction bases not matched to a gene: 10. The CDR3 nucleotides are TGTGCCTGGAGTTCTTGGGACAGTCGGCTTGAAAAACTGTTTTTT. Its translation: CAWSSWDSRLEKLFF.

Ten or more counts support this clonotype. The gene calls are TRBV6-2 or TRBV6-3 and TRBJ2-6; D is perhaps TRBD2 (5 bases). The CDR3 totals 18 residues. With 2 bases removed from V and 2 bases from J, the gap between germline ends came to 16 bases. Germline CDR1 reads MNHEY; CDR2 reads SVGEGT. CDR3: CASSYRLARVPGANVLTF. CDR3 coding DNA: TGTGCCAGCAGTTACCGCCTCGCGAGGGTACCTGGGGCCAACGTCCTGACTTTC.

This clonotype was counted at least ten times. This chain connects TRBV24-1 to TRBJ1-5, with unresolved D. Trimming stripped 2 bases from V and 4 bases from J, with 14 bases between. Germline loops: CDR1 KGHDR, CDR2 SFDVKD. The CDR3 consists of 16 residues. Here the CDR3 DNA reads TGTGCCACCAGTGATTCGGGAGGGCCCGAAAATCAGCCCCAGCATTTT. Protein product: CATSDSGGPENQPQHF.